Listed here are 2 T cell receptor beta chains from one sample, sequenced in a study of OX40 agonist ivuxolimab in advanced cancers. Profiling relied on immunoSEQ multiplex PCR, and the TCRdb table lists in-frame clones only, not all of them. The sample carries fewer than 85,000 clones, approximately 90% recorded once. The sample here was CD4+ or CD8+ T cells sorted from blood, taken in a trial of the OX40 agonist ivuxolimab. These TCRs come from an adult with an advanced solid tumor such as melanoma, head and neck, liver or kidney cancer.

This chain links TRBV4-1 with TRBJ1-2; 7 nucleotides line up with TRBD1. CDR3 length: 14 residues. From germline, CDR1 is MGHRA and CDR2 YSYEKL. Trimming at V came to 3 bases and at J to 4 bases, leaving 5 bases not matched to a gene. Here the CDR3 DNA reads TGCGCCAGCAGCCAGGCAAAGGGGGCCTATGGCTACACCTTC. Translating gives CASSQAKGAYGYTF.

The CDR3 here is CASSQPGQDQYF. CDR3 nucleotide sequence: TGTGCCAGCAGCCAACCGGGACAGGATCAGTATTTT. V and J are TRBV5-6 and TRBJ2-3; 8 bases match TRBD1. V was clipped by 4 bases and J by 12 bases; unmatched bases: 7. Germline V gene lookup returns CDR1 SGHDT and CDR2 YYEEEE. The CDR3 loop spans 12 amino acids.